Following are 28 T cell receptor beta chains from one sample sequenced in a study of T-cell reconstitution after alpha-beta-depleted transplantation in children. The library targeted TCRbeta and was prepared with unique molecular identifiers. TCRdb passed the PCR reads through MiXCR, listing each CDR3 protein once. The profile shows about 460,000 distinct CDR3 sequences, under 12% of them singletons. The sequencing here drew on PBMCs, taken before TCRalphabeta/CD19-depleted stem cell transplant. The receptors derive from a child aged 2-15 years with inherited bone marrow failure, due to receive a stem cell transplant.

This clonotype was picked up many times. This sequence joins TRBV6-5 and TRBJ2-3; TRBD1 or TRBD2 may be the D gene (6 bases each). V was trimmed by 2 bases and J by 0 bases, leaving 18 bases between them. This CDR3 region has 18 residues. Per the germline V gene, CDR1 is MNHEY and CDR2 is SVGAGI. CDR3 DNA: TGTGCCAGCAGTTACATCGTTAGGGGGGCCTATAGCACAGATACGCAGTATTTT. This encodes CASSYIVRGAYSTDTQYF.

This clonotype showed up just a few times. The genes are TRBV15 and TRBJ2-1; TRBD2 agrees at 8 bases. Per germline, CDR1 LNHNV and CDR2 YYDKDF (reference sequence). V gave up 9 bases and J gave up 2 bases; unmatched junction bases: 3. The CDR3 totals 13 residues. The CDR3 region has the DNA TGTGCCACTAGCGGGGCAACCTACAATGAGCAGTTCTTC. Translating it yields CATSGATYNEQFF.

This chain joins TRBV20-1 and TRBJ1-6, with 11 bases matching TRBD1. Looked up from germline, CDR1 is DFQATT and CDR2 is SNEGSKA (reference sequence). The length of the CDR3 is 18 residues. V trimming: 2 bases; J trimming: 0 bases; junction bases outside the gene matches: 6. CDR3 in DNA: TGCAGTGCTAGAACGGGACAGGGGGGGAGCTCCTATAATTCACCCCTCCACTTT. Translated, it gives CSARTGQGGSSYNSPLHF.

This clonotype has at least ten counts. This chain uses TRBV29-1 with TRBJ1-1; D is ambiguous. V lost 2 bases and J 1 base, leaving 5 bases between the germline ends. CDR3 size: 12 residues. Germline V gene data show CDR1 as SQVTM and CDR2 as ANQGSEA. The DNA for the CDR3 is TGCAGCGTTGAACGACAGAACACTGAAGCTTTCTTT. Protein product: CSVERQNTEAFF.

This clonotype was picked up a small number of times. The chain has TRBV5-1 and TRBJ2-1; 10 positions agree with TRBD2. Germline V CDR1 and CDR2: SGHRS, YFSETQ. This CDR3 comprises 16 residues. The V segment lost 0 bases and the J segment 6 bases; nucleotides outside the gene matches: 6. The CDR3 coding sequence is TGCGCCAGCAGCTTGGTATTTCTAGCGGGGGCCAATGAGCAGTTCTTC. Translated: CASSLVFLAGANEQFF.

The rearrangement links TRBV6-5 to TRBJ2-2; no firm D call. The V and J ends lost 7 bases and 5 bases respectively, with 14 bases between them. The CDR3 has 14 residues. From germline, CDR1 is MNHEY and CDR2 SVGAGI. CDR3 coding DNA: TGTGCCAGCACTTCCGGCGTAGGAACCGGGGAGCTGTTTTTT. This gives the protein CASTSGVGTGELFF.

This clonotype has at least ten counts. This rearrangement joins TRBV20-1 to TRBJ2-7, with 8 bases that match TRBD1. The CDR3 has 14 residues. Unmatched junction bases numbered 5, after V lost 0 bases and J lost 4 bases. Germline loops: CDR1 DFQATT, CDR2 SNEGSKA (reference sequence). The CDR3 region has the DNA TGCAGTGCTAGAGAGGCAGGGGGCTCATACGAGCAGTACTTC. Translated, it gives CSAREAGGSYEQYF.

This clonotype was detected ten times or more. The genes are TRBV6-6 and TRBJ2-1, with 7 bases that match TRBD2. This CDR3 contains 12 residues. The trim removed 4 bases at V and 15 bases at J, leaving 9 bases unmatched. Germline V gives CDR1 MNHNY, CDR2 SVGAGI (reference sequence). The CDR3: CASSWGGETAFF. The CDR3 nucleotides are TGTGCCAGCAGTTGGGGGGGGGAAACTGCGTTCTTC.

Regarding this clonotype: One base away lies a much larger clone, so this may be a sequencing read error. This is likely a read error, given that the CDR3 carries no conserved phenylalanine or tryptophan at its end. This chain links TRBV28 with TRBJ2-6, with no clear D. The CDR3 extends over 16 amino acids. V was pared by 1 base and J by 0 bases, with 7 bases between. Germline CDR1 is MDHEN and CDR2 is SYDVKM. The CDR3 DNA reads TGTGCCAGCAGTTTATTCCCGACCTCTGGGGCCAACGTCCTGACTTCC. This encodes CASSLFPTSGANVLTS.

This clonotype has at least ten counts. CDR3 residues: CASSQDPLAGGTYEQYF. The DNA of the CDR3 is TGTGCCAGCAGCCAAGATCCCCTAGCGGGAGGTACCTACGAGCAGTACTTC. V usage is TRBV3-1 and J usage is TRBJ2-7, with 11 bases fitting TRBD2. The CDR3 is 17 amino acids. After removal of 0 bases from V and 2 bases from J, the junction contained 6 bases not matched to a gene. Germline CDR1 LGHDT, CDR2 YNNKEL (reference sequence).

This rearrangement joins TRBV6-5 to TRBJ1-1, with D maybe TRBD1 (5 bases). The CDR3 covers 16 residues. Trimming took off 8 bases at V and 0 bases at J, with 19 bases between the two ends. Per the germline V gene, CDR1 is MNHEY and CDR2 is SVGAGI. This CDR3 reads CASYRTREGMNTEAFF. In DNA form, the CDR3 reads TGTGCCAGCTACCGAACTAGGGAGGGGATGAACACTGAAGCTTTCTTT.

At least ten counts were recorded for this clonotype. The rearrangement links TRBV28 to TRBJ2-3; D uncertain. Germline CDR1 is MDHEN and CDR2 is SYDVKM. V lost 1 base, J lost 1 base, and 9 bases lay in between. The length of the CDR3 is 15 residues. CDR3 amino acids: CASSLYQTRTDTQYF. The CDR3 coding sequence is TGTGCCAGCAGTTTATATCAAACCCGCACAGATACGCAGTATTTT.

This clonotype was observed a few times. J is TRBJ2-7 and V is TRBV4-2, with a possible D match to TRBD1 (6 bases). With 4 bases removed from V and 3 bases from J, the gap between germline ends came to 16 bases. This CDR3 contains 15 residues. Germline V CDR1 and CDR2: LGHNA, YNFKEQ. The CDR3 nucleotides are TGTGCCAGCAGCCGAGACAGGTGGGGGAACTACGAGCAGTACTTC. Its translation is CASSRDRWGNYEQYF.

This clonotype has ten or more counts. The rearrangement uses TRBV5-1 and TRBJ2-1; weak D call: TRBD1 (6 bases). This CDR3 comprises 16 residues. The V gene lost 3 bases and the J gene lost 1 base, with 14 bases spanning the gap. CDR1 and CDR2 (germline): SGHRS, YFSETQ. CDR3 nucleotide sequence: TGCGCCAGCAGCTGGGAACAGGGAAGTTCCTACAATGAGCAGTTCTTC. Translating it yields CASSWEQGSSYNEQFF.

This clonotype was detected only a few times. This sequence joins TRBV5-5 and TRBJ2-7, with D possibly TRBD2 on 5 matching bases. V was shortened by 6 bases and J by 3 bases, with 25 bases between the two germline ends. CDR1 SGHKS and CDR2 YYEKEE come from the germline V gene (reference sequence). The CDR3 is made up of 17 amino acids. CDR3 in amino acids: CASTPNLDLPDFYEQYF. Here the CDR3 DNA reads TGTGCCAGCACCCCGAATTTGGATCTCCCGGACTTCTACGAGCAGTACTTC.

This clonotype was detected many times. The rearrangement uses TRBV10-2 and TRBJ1-4; no definite D call. Trimming left V 4 bases short and J 4 bases short, with 7 bases between. The CDR3 contains 13 residues. The germline gives CDR1 WSHSY, CDR2 SAAADI. Here the CDR3 reads CASSGQSNEKLFF. CDR3 in DNA: TGCGCCAGCAGTGGTCAGAGTAATGAAAAACTGTTTTTT.

Concerning this clonotype itself: This may arise from a read error, as a much more abundant clone is one base away. The chain is built from TRBV4-3 and TRBJ1-5; TRBD1 aligns across 8 bases. The CDR3 extends over 19 amino acids. CDR1 is LGHNA and CDR2 is YSLEER in the germline V gene. The CDR3: CASSQDLGGQDHSDQPQHF. In nucleotides, the CDR3 is TGCGCCAGCAGCCAAGATCTTGGGGGACAGGATCATAGCGATCAGCCCCAGCATTTT.

Ten or more counts support this clonotype. The chain employs TRBV5-5 and TRBJ2-2; D might be TRBD2 (6 bases). Trimming removed 4 bases at V and 6 bases at J, with 22 bases between. The V gene's germline CDR1 is SGHKS and CDR2 YYEKEE (reference sequence). The CDR3 loop spans 17 amino acids. The CDR3: CASSPNRDSRHAGELFF. The CDR3 bases are TGTGCCAGCAGCCCAAACCGGGACTCCCGACACGCCGGGGAGCTGTTTTTT.

This clonotype has a count of ten or more. The chain employs TRBV7-9 and TRBJ2-4, with no clear D. There are 15 residues in the CDR3. Per germline, CDR1 SEHNR and CDR2 FQNEAQ (reference sequence). Trimming cost V 1 base and J 0 bases, with 7 bases left between them. The CDR3 nucleotides are TGTGCCAGCAGCTTAGGTCTGGGAGCCAAAAACATTCAGTACTTC. Protein product: CASSLGLGAKNIQYF.

This clonotype was seen many times. One base away lies a much larger clone, so this may be a sequencing read error. The rearrangement links TRBV12-3 or TRBV12-4 to TRBJ1-1; D not resolved. This CDR3 region has 11 residues. The V end lost 6 bases, the J end lost 2 bases, and 4 bases lay between the germline ends. CDR3 sequence reads: CASSFNTEAFF. CDR3 sequence (DNA): TGTGCCAGCAGCTTCAACACTGAAGCTTTCTTT.

This clonotype came up many times. The chain combines TRBV5-1 with TRBJ2-5, with a weak D call TRBD1 (6 bases). Germline loops: CDR1 SGHRS, CDR2 YFSETQ. The length of the CDR3 is 13 residues. Between the trimmed V and J ends, which lost 2 bases and 4 bases, there was a span of 9 bases. The CDR3 here is CASSLYRAETQYF. The CDR3 coding sequence is TGCGCCAGCAGCTTATACAGGGCAGAGACCCAGTACTTC.

This clonotype was observed at least ten times. V and J are TRBV6-5 and TRBJ1-1; D perhaps matches TRBD1 (5 bases). This CDR3 is built from 11 residues. The germline V gene has CDR1 MNHEY and CDR2 SVGAGI. V was shortened by 6 bases and J by 7 bases, with 9 bases between the two germline ends. The CDR3 sequence: CASRQGREAFF. CDR3 coding DNA: TGTGCCAGCAGGCAGGGACGTGAAGCTTTCTTT.

To note about this clonotype: Germline and junction disagree at one end, which may indicate a read error. This chain joins TRBV7-8 and TRBJ2-7, with 10 bases that match TRBD2. Germline CDR1 and CDR2: SGHVS and FQNEAQ. The CDR3 spans 13 residues. The CDR3 DNA sequence: TGTGCCAGCCGGACTAGCGGTACCTACGAGCGGTACTTC. Translated, it gives CASRTSGTYERYF.

This clonotype was picked up many times. The rearrangement links TRBV7-2 to TRBJ2-7; possibly TRBD1 or TRBD2 for D (5 bases each). V was clipped by 5 bases and J by 4 bases, with 21 bases between them. The CDR3 is made up of 16 amino acids. Germline values: CDR1 SGHTA, CDR2 FQGNSA. This CDR3 is CASSRSPGRGFYEQYF. For the CDR3, the DNA is TGTGCCAGCAGCCGCTCTCCGGGAAGGGGTTTTTACGAGCAGTACTTC.

This clonotype was picked up many times. The chain joins TRBV6-2 or TRBV6-3 to TRBJ2-5; 8 bases match TRBD2. V was pared by 4 bases and J by 4 bases, with 11 bases of the junction left unmatched. This CDR3 has 16 amino acids. Germline assignment: CDR1 MNHEY and CDR2 SVGEGT. CDR3 loop: CASSSTLAGWRETQYF. The CDR3 DNA reads as TGTGCCAGCAGTTCCACCTTAGCGGGATGGCGAGAGACCCAGTACTTC.

This clonotype has a count of ten or more. The chain carries TRBV28 and TRBJ2-3; 16 bases fit TRBD2. Germline lookup yields CDR1 MDHEN and CDR2 SYDVKM. Trimming at V came to 6 bases and at J to 6 bases, leaving 9 bases not matched to a gene. CDR3 length: 17 residues. The CDR3 DNA reads as TGTGCCAGCAGGGAGACCGGGACTAGCGGGAGGGTGGATACGCAGTATTTT. Translating it yields CASRETGTSGRVDTQYF.

The V call is TRBV11-2, the J call TRBJ2-1, with D maybe TRBD2 (6 bases). Germline V gene lookup returns CDR1 SGHAT and CDR2 FQNNGV. V lost 5 bases, J lost 8 bases, and 22 bases lay in between. The CDR3 totals 16 residues. CDR3 nucleotides: TGTGCCAGCAGCCCCGGGCTAGCGTTGCGGGTCGATGAGCAGTTCTTC. Translation gives CASSPGLALRVDEQFF.

This clonotype was seen ten or more times. The chain has TRBV15 and TRBJ2-7; 10 bases agree with TRBD1. The trim removed 8 bases at V and 3 bases at J, leaving 4 bases unmatched. CDR1 LNHNV and CDR2 YYDKDF come from the germline V gene (reference sequence). The CDR3 totals 13 residues. In DNA form, the CDR3 reads TGTGCCACCGGAAGGGACAGGGGCTACGAGCAGTACTTC. Encoded protein: CATGRDRGYEQYF.